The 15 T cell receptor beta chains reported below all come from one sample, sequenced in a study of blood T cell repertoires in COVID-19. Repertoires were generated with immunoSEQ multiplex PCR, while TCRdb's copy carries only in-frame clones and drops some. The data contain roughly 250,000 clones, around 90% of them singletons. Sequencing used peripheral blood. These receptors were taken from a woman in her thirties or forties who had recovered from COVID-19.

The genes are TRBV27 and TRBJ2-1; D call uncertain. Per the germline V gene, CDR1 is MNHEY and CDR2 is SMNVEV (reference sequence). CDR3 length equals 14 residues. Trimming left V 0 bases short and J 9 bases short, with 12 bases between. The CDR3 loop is CASSLSGQIGEQFF. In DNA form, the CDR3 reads TGTGCCAGCAGTTTATCGGGCCAAATCGGTGAGCAGTTCTTC.

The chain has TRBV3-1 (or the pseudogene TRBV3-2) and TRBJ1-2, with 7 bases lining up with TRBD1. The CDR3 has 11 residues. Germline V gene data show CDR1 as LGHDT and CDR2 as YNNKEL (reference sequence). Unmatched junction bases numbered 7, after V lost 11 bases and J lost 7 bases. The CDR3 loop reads CAATGVGGYTF. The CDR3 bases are TGTGCCGCCACAGGGGTTGGTGGCTACACCTTC.

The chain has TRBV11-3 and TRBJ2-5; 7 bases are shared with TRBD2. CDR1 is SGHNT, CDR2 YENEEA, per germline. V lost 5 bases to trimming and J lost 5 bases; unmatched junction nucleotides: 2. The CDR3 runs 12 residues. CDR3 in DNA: TGTGCCAGCAGCGGGGGAGGGGAGACCCAGTACTTC. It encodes CASSGGGETQYF.

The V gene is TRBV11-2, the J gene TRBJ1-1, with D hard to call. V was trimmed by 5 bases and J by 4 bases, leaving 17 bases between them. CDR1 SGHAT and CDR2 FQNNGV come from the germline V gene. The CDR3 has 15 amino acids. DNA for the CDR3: TGTGCCAGCAGCCCCTCGTGGAACTCGGGCACTGAAGCTTTCTTT. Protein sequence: CASSPSWNSGTEAFF.

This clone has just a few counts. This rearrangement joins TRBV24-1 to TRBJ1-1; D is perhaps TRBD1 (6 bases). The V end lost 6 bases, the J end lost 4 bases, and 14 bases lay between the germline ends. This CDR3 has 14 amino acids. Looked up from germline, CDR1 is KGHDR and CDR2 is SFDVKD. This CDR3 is CATSLGDMTTEAFF. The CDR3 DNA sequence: TGTGCCACCAGTTTGGGGGACATGACCACTGAAGCTTTCTTT.

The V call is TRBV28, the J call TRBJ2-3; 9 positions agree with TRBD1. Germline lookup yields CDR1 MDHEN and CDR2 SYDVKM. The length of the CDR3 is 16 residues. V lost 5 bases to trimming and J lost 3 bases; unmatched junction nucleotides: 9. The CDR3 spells CASSPNRGRATDTQYF. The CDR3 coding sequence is TGTGCCAGCAGTCCAAACAGGGGGCGGGCAACAGATACGCAGTATTTT.

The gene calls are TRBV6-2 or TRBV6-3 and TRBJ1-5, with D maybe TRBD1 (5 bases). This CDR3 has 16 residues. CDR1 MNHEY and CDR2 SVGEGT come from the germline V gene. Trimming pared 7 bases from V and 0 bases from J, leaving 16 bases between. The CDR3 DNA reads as TGTGCCAGCACCCCGCGGGGGGTGGGTAGCAATCAGCCCCAGCATTTT. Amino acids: CASTPRGVGSNQPQHF.

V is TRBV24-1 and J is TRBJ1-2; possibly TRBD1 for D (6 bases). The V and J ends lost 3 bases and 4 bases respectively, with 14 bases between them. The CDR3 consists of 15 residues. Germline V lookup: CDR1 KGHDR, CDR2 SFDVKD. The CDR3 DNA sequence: TGTGCCACCAGTGATCCCGATGGGGGCCTCTATGGCTACACCTTC. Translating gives CATSDPDGGLYGYTF.

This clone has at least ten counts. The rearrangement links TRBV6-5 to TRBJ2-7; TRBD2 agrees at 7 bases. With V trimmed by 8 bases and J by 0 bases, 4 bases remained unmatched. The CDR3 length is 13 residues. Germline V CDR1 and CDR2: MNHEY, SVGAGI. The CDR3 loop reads CASSLAASYEQYF. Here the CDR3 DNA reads TGTGCCAGCTCTCTAGCGGCCTCCTACGAGCAGTACTTC.

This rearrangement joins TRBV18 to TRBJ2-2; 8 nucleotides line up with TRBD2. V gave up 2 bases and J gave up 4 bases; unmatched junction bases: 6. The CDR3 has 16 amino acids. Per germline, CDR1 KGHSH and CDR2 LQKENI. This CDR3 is CASSPVVAGITGELFF. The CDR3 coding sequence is TGTGCCAGCTCACCAGTCGTAGCGGGAATCACCGGGGAGCTGTTTTTT.

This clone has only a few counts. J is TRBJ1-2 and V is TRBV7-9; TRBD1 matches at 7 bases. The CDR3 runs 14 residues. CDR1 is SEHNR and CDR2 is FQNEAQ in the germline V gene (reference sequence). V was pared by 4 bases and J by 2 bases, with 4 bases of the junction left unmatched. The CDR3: CASSSGQPNYGYTF. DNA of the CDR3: TGTGCCAGCAGCTCGGGACAGCCCAACTATGGCTACACCTTC.

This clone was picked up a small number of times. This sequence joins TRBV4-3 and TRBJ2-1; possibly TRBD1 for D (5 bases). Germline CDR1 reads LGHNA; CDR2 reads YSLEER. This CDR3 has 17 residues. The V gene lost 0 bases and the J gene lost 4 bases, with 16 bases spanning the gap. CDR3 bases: TGCGCCAGCAGCCAAGATTGGGGTAGCAGGGTGTACAATGAGCAGTTCTTC. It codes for CASSQDWGSRVYNEQFF.

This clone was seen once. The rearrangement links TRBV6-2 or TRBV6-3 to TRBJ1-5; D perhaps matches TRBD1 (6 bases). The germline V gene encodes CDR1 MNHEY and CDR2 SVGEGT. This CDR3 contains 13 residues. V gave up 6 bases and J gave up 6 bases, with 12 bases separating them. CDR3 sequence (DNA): TGTGCCAGCAGCACAGGGATAGTTCAGCCCCAGCATTTT. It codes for CASSTGIVQPQHF.

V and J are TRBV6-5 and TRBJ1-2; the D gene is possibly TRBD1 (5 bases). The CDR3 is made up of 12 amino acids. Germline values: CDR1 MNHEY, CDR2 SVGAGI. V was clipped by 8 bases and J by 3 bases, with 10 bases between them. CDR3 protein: CASLSGDYGYTF. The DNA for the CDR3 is TGTGCCAGCCTTTCGGGGGACTATGGCTACACCTTC.

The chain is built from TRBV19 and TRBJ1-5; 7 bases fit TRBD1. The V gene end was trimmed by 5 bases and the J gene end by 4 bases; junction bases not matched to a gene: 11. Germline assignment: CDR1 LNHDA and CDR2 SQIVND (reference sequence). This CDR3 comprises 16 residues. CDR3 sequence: CASSRVRQGGNQPQHF. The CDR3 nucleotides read TGTGCCAGTAGTCGGGTGCGACAGGGTGGGAATCAGCCCCAGCATTTT.